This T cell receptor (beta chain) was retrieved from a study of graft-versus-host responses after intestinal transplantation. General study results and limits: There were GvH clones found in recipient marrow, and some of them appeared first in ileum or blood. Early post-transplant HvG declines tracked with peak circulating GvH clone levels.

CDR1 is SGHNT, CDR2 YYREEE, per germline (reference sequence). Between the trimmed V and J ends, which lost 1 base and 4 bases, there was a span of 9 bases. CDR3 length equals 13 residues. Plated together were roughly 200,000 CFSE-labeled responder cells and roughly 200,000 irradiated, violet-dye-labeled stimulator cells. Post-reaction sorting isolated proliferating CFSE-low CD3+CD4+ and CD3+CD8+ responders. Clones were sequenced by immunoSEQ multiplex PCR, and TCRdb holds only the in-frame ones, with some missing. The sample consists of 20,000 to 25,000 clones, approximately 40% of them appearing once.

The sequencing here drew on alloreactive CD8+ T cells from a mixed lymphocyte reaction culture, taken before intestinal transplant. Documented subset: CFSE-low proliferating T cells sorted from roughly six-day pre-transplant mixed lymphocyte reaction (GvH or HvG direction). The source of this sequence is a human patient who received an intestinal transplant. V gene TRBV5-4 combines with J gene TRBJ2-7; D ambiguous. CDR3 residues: CASSLSNTYEQYF. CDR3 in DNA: TGTGCCAGCAGCTTGTCCAATACTTACGAGCAGTACTTC.